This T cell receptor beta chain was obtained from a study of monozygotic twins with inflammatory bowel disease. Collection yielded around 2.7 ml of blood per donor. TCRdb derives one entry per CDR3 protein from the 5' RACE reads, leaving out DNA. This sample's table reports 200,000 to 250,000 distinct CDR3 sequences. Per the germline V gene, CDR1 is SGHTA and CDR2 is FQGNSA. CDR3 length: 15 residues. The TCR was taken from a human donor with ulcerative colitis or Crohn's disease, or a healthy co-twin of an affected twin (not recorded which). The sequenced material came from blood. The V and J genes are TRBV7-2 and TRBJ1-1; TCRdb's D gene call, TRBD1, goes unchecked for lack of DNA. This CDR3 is CASSLGGTYNTEAFF.